The 10 T cell receptor beta chains below all came from one sample that was sequenced in a study of blood T cells in healthy people across ages. The use of a sample-barcoded 5' primer and a J-beta primer mix characterized a second PCR of 7 to 11 cycles. A single record per CDR3 protein comes from TCRdb applying MiXCR to the 5' RACE reads. This sample has around 580,000 distinct CDR3 sequences, with under 55% found just once. Sequenced input: blood. Receptors originate from a man older than 75 in good health.

This clonotype has more than one count but fewer than ten. The chain employs TRBV12-3 or TRBV12-4 and TRBJ2-5, with 7 bases lining up with TRBD2. V shed 5 bases, J shed 6 bases, and the junction held 6 bases outside the gene matches. This CDR3 contains 13 residues. CDR3 sequence (DNA): TGTGCCAGCAGTCTCCTGACTAGCAAGACCCAGTACTTC. It codes for CASSLLTSKTQYF.

The V gene is TRBV6-2 or TRBV6-3, the J gene TRBJ2-7; 9 bases agree with TRBD1. This CDR3 is built from 15 residues. Germline loops: CDR1 MNHEY, CDR2 SVGEGT. The trim removed 5 bases at V and 5 bases at J, leaving 10 bases unmatched. CDR3 bases: TGTGCCAGCAGTCGTTCCGGGACAGGGCGCGACGAGCAGTACTTC. Protein sequence: CASSRSGTGRDEQYF.

The chain combines TRBV3-1 with TRBJ2-7; D may correspond to TRBD1 or TRBD2 (5 bases each). Per germline, CDR1 LGHDT and CDR2 YNNKEL (reference sequence). This CDR3 has 12 residues. V shed 2 bases and J shed 5 bases, with 7 bases lying between them. CDR3 bases: TGTGCCAGCAGCCAATTGGGGGACGAGCAGTACTTC. Its protein product is CASSQLGDEQYF.

The chain uses TRBV7-2 and TRBJ2-1; TRBD2 matches at 8 bases. Trimming removed 5 bases from V and 10 bases from J; junction bases left unmatched: 7. The CDR3 covers 13 residues. CDR1 and CDR2 from the germline V gene are SGHTA and FQGNSA. The CDR3, as DNA: TGTGCCAGCAGCCGGGGGGGGGTGGTCGAGCAGTTCTTC. This translates into CASSRGGVVEQFF.

The CDR3: CASSLLGAGAKTQYF. Here the CDR3 DNA reads TGTGCCAGCAGTCTCCTAGGTGCGGGAGCGAAGACCCAGTACTTC. The genes are TRBV6-2 or TRBV6-3 and TRBJ2-5; 7 bases align to TRBD2. Trimming removed 5 bases from V and 6 bases from J; junction bases left unmatched: 12. This CDR3 contains 15 residues. Germline CDR1 and CDR2: MNHEY and SVGEGT.

The gene calls are TRBV4-3 and TRBJ2-2; weak D call: TRBD2 (6 bases). Trimming cost V 6 bases and J 5 bases, with 16 bases left between them. The length of the CDR3 is 15 residues. The germline gives CDR1 LGHNA, CDR2 YSLEER. CDR3 sequence reads: CASSLDRGFTGELFF. The CDR3 coding sequence is TGCGCCAGCAGTTTGGACCGGGGGTTTACCGGGGAGCTGTTTTTT.

This clonotype was counted between two and nine times. The gene calls are TRBV5-1 and TRBJ2-3; D is unresolved. V dropped 4 bases and J dropped 3 bases, with 9 bases sitting between them. This CDR3 has 13 amino acids. CDR1 is SGHRS, CDR2 YFSETQ, per germline. In nucleotides, the CDR3 is TGCGCCAGCAGCCAACAAAGGACAGATACGCAGTATTTT. This translates into CASSQQRTDTQYF.

The chain uses TRBV5-1 and TRBJ2-4; the D gene could be TRBD1 or TRBD2 (6 bases each). The J call may be mistaken, given a closer DNA end match to TRBJ2-7. This CDR3 has 15 residues. Germline assignment: CDR1 SGHRS and CDR2 YFSETQ. CDR3 amino acids: CASSLVPGAIDEQYF. The CDR3 bases are TGCGCCAGCAGCTTGGTGCCGGGGGCGATCGACGAGCAGTACTTC.

There are a few counts of this clonotype. The V call is TRBV9, the J call TRBJ2-1; 8 nucleotides agree with TRBD2. The CDR3 runs 18 residues. Germline trimming cut 3 bases from V and 0 bases from J; bases unmatched to any gene: 11. Germline assignment: CDR1 SGDLS and CDR2 YYNGEE. The CDR3 loop is CASSEALAGPRSYNEQFF. In DNA, the CDR3 is TGTGCCAGCAGCGAGGCTCTAGCGGGCCCTCGCTCCTACAATGAGCAGTTCTTC.

The table lists this clonotype with a few counts. V gene TRBV6-5 combines with J gene TRBJ2-3; D gene ambiguous. This CDR3 comprises 13 residues. V was clipped by 2 bases and J by 6 bases, with 9 bases between them. CDR1 and CDR2 from the germline V gene are MNHEY and SVGAGI. CDR3 nucleotides: TGTGCCAGCAGTTACGGGTCAAGGGATACGCAGTATTTT. Translated: CASSYGSRDTQYF.